This TCR beta chain originates from a study of blood T cell repertoires in COVID-19 (dated by TCRdb to the early 2020s). About the investigation overall: The collaborator samples originated in the United States, Italy and Spain and spanned the acute and convalescent phases of COVID-19. The prospective study material was composed of cDNA or gDNA derived from T cells, B-cell-depleted T cells, or PBMCs. The repertoires were made available in a free public database intended to serve as a resource for research on the immune response to SARS-CoV-2. Where available, HLA class I and class II types were taken from metadata supplied by the sample provider and were not determined by assay-based typing. Samples came from the ongoing ImmuneRACE study (first 160 participants) plus 1,254 subjects from 6 global collaborators. The dataset comprised deeply sampled blood TCRbeta repertoires from subjects exposed to, actively infected with, or recovered from COVID-19. Nearly every sample came with metadata listing a de-identified subject ID, COVID-19 status, age in years and sex. Broad study findings and their caveats: Clinical and demographic metadata were provided uncurated, with the amount varying by source and participant.

Each collaborating institution followed its own protocols to collect whole blood in K2EDTA tubes. Collaborator samples were shipped for TCRbeta analysis as frozen whole blood, isolated PBMCs, or DNA extracted from either sample type. In this sample, this clone turned up once. This receptor's antigen is unknown. The junction differs from germline at one of its ends, possibly a read error. From cysteine to phenylalanine, the CDR3 is 16 amino acids long. The CDR3 DNA has 48 bases and is translated from base 1. For CDR1 and CDR2, the germline V gene (reference sequence) lists SEHNR and FQNEAQ. The immunoSEQ Assay, a bias-controlled multiplex PCR, was used to amplify TCRbeta CDR3 regions from genomic DNA. Processing in the source paper ran as follows. The number of nucleated cells in each sample was estimated from the amplification of reference gene primers within the assay. To quantify the absolute abundance of each unique TCRbeta CDR3 rearrangement, sequence reads were collapsed and filtered. For each sample, productive Simpson clonality was calculated by taking the square root of Simpson's diversity index across productive rearrangements. The immuneACCESS repertoire file appears here via TCRdb, limited to in-frame rearrangements. These files lack a portion of the clones; in checked studies, under half of the deficit traces to unresolved V genes, and the cause of the others is not known. D and trimming come from the DNA, and the V and J calls and clone size come from that table. This sample has about 200,000 clones in its table, and approximately 85% of those were observed once. The top ten clonotypes cover 4.5% to 5% of the sample.

Specimen: peripheral blood. The source is a woman of 80 years or more with acute or convalescent COVID-19. This receptor chain uses TRBV7-9 and TRBJ1-3; 8 of the junction bases match TRBD1. The DNA sequence reads TGTGCCAGCAGCCTAGCAGACAGGGGCACTGGAAACACCATATATTTT. Translated, this gives CASSLADRGTGNTIYF. Here the CDR3 is joined to the reference TRBV7-9 and TRBJ1-3 genes, and the full variable domain is: DTGVSQNPRHKITKRGQNVTFRCDPISEHNRLYWYRQTLGQGPEFLTYFQNEAQLEKSRLLSDRFSAERPKGSFSTLEIQRTEQGDSAMYLCASSLADRGTGNTIYFGEGSWLTVV.